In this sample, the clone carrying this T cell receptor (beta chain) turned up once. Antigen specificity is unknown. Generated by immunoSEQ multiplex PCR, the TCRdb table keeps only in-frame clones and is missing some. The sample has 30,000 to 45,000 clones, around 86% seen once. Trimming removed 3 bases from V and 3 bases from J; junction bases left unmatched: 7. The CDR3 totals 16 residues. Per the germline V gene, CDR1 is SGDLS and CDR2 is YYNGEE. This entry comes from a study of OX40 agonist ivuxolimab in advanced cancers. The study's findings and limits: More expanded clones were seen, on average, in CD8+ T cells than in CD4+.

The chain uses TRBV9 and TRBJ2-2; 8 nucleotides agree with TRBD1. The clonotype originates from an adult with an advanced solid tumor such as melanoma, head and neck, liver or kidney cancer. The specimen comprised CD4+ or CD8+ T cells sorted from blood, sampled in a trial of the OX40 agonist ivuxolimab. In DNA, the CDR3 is TGTGCCAGCAGCGCGAGGACAGGGCTGGACACCGGGGAGCTGTTTTTT. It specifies CASSARTGLDTGELFF.